The text below deals with one T cell receptor (beta chain). Many counts were recorded for this clonotype. Its antigen is still unknown. The record has no base qualities; no much larger clone is one base away. According to the germline V gene, CDR1 reads MNHEY and CDR2 reads SVGAGI. The CDR3 numbers 13 residues from cysteine through phenylalanine. Only CDR3 DNA is held: 39 bases, read in frame from base 1. Trimming costs V 6 bases and J 3 bases, and their ends lie 9 bases apart. This entry belongs to a study of neurological immune-mediated disorders (dated by TCRdb to between 2018 and 2020). As for the study more broadly: Peripheral blood TCR-beta repertoires from HTLV-I-associated myelopathy (HAM/TSP) patients, multiple sclerosis patients and healthy controls were compared by UMI-based sequencing. Longitudinal samples, technical triplicates and paired sorted CD4+ and CD8+ T-cell subsets, alongside PBMC samples, were included among the roughly 96 TCR-beta libraries. Longitudinal HAM/TSP and healthy donors had 3 time-points each (roughly 3-40 month intervals). Of the approximately 70 subjects in the cohort, about 14 were HAM/TSP patients, roughly 34 were multiple sclerosis patients, and some 20 were healthy controls. Broad study findings and their caveats: TCR clonal expansion was highest in HAM/TSP patients and lowest in MS patients, with MS patients falling below even healthy controls. No identical CDR3 amino acid sequences were found to be shared among expanded clones across subjects, suggesting that TCR-beta repertoires were private in all groups.

cDNA was synthesized by template-switch 5'RACE using a primer with a 10-nucleotide random unique molecular identifier that tagged each TCR transcript. Each sequencing run produced over 190 million TCR-beta sequences covering 15-18 subjects. Total RNA was extracted with the RNeasy kit. The KAPA Real-time Library Amplification kit was used to amplify TCR-beta VDJ regions with primers targeting the TCR constant region and the 5'RACE anchor. Sample indexes and Illumina adaptors were added in a first PCR, and a second PCR then increased library yield. After purification with Ampure beads, the TCR product of roughly 650 bp was size-selected on a 2% E-gel SizeSelection system. Before pooling, library quality was assessed on a Bioanalyzer, concentration was determined with Qubit, and library quantification was performed with the Kapa Library Quantification kit. An Illumina HiSeq 2500 sequenced the libraries paired-end 2 x 150 bp. To increase sequence diversity, about 23-32% phiX was spiked into each library pool. Under the source paper's analysis protocol: The UMI-based MiGEC pipeline processed quality-filtered reads and removed over 80% of raw TCR sequences during error correction. VDJ genes were aligned to IMGT germline references, and clonotypes were defined by unique CDR3 amino acid sequence plus V-J genes. VDJtools evaluated clonal expansion, Shannon diversity and CDR3 relatedness (CalcPairwiseDistances, ClusterSamples); CLCbio workbench built phylogenetic trees. Clones with at least 8 unique UMIs were defined as expanded, with this threshold being based on coefficient-of-variation modelling across technical triplicates. TCRdb reprocessed the public reads (quality trimming at Q25 with fastp, clone calling with MiXCR) and kept in-frame beta chains. Here each entry gathers all rows of one CDR3 protein and keeps the most common genes and DNA. The V and J calls shown here were made by TCRdb, not taken from the authors' results. The sample table lists under 50,000 distinct CDR3 sequences, roughly 13% of them with a count of one. 4.5% of the sample is in the top ten clones.

Interpreted using the paper, the time point label stands for: longitudinal time-point 2. Unsorted PBMC libraries were generated from 2 million PBMCs stored in RNAlater at -80 °C until RNA extraction. Peripheral blood was subjected to Ficoll-Hypaque density gradient centrifugation to isolate PBMCs, which were then cryopreserved in liquid nitrogen. The chain links TRBV6-5 with TRBJ1-3; confidence is insufficient to name the D gene. The specimen sequenced was PBMCs. The source is a male donor with HTLV-1-associated myelopathy (HAM/TSP). The sequenced DNA: TGTGCCAGCAGACGACCAATTGGAAACACCATATATTTT. Its coded protein is CASRRPIGNTIYF.